These 15 T cell receptor beta chains came from one sample sequenced in a study of sequential checkpoint blockade in melanoma. TCRdb's table, derived via immunoSEQ multiplex PCR, lists solely in-frame clones and lacks some. The data contain about 25,000 clones, about 77% of them singletons. Sample treatment: randomized to nivolumab then ipilimumab (arm A) or the reverse (arm B). The sample consisted of CD8+ T cells sorted from blood (inferred from file names), taken from a patient given nivolumab and ipilimumab in sequence. The receptors shown here come from a human donor with melanoma.

The chain joins TRBV5-6 to TRBJ2-1, with 7 bases matching TRBD1. V trimming: 4 bases; J trimming: 5 bases; junction bases outside the gene matches: 6. This CDR3 has 14 residues. The germline gives CDR1 SGHDT, CDR2 YYEEEE. CDR3 bases: TGTGCCAGCAGCCTCGAAGACAGGGACAATGAGCAGTTCTTC. This sequence encodes CASSLEDRDNEQFF.

The V gene is TRBV9, the J gene TRBJ2-7; 7 nucleotides match TRBD1. Germline lookup yields CDR1 SGDLS and CDR2 YYNGEE. This CDR3 spans 12 amino acids. Trimming cost V 3 bases and J 3 bases; bases outside gene matches: 0. The CDR3 region has the DNA TGTGCCAGCAGCGGGGACAGCTACGAGCAGTACTTC. It codes for CASSGDSYEQYF.

As to this clone: The sample contains more than one DNA sequence encoding this CDR3. V is TRBV5-1 and J is TRBJ1-1; possible D gene TRBD1, 5 bases. Trimming took 0 bases from V and 4 from J, leaving 7 bases between them. This CDR3 comprises 13 residues. CDR1 is SGHRS, CDR2 YFSETQ, per germline. In nucleotides, the CDR3 is TGCGCCAGCAGCTTGGGGGGGGGCACTGAAGCTTTCTTT. This encodes CASSLGGGTEAFF.

This clone was found once. This chain connects TRBV4-2 to TRBJ1-1, with D possibly TRBD1 on 6 matching bases. This CDR3 has 14 amino acids. V was shortened by 4 bases and J by 6 bases, with 15 bases between the two germline ends. CDR1 is LGHNA, CDR2 YNFKEQ, per germline. DNA for the CDR3: TGTGCCAGCAGCCCGGAGGTCAGGACAGCTGAAGCTTTCTTT. It yields the protein CASSPEVRTAEAFF.

The chain uses TRBV19 and TRBJ2-7, with a possible D match to TRBD1 (5 bases). Germline CDR1 and CDR2: LNHDA and SQIVND (reference sequence). This CDR3 has 14 residues. Between the trimmed V and J ends, which lost 3 bases and 3 bases, there was a span of 12 bases. In DNA form, the CDR3 reads TGTGCCAGTAGTATCGCGGCAGGGATCTACGAGCAGTACTTC. Its protein is CASSIAAGIYEQYF.

The genes are TRBV7-8 and TRBJ2-7, with 11 positions matching TRBD2. Per the germline V gene, CDR1 is SGHVS and CDR2 is FQNEAQ. Trimming at V came to 3 bases and at J to 3 bases, leaving 4 bases not matched to a gene. CDR3 size: 15 residues. CDR3 sequence (DNA): TGTGCCAGCAGCTTGGGACTAGCGGAGATCTACGAGCAGTACTTC. This encodes CASSLGLAEIYEQYF. Looking up the rest from reference TRBV7-8 and TRBJ2-7 gives the full variable domain: GAGVSQSPRYKVAKRGQDVALRCDPISGHVSLFWYQQALGQGPEFLTYFQNEAQLDKSGLPSDRFFAERPEGSVSTLKIQRTQQEDSAVYLCASSLGLAEIYEQYFGPGTRLTVT.

The V call is TRBV2, the J call TRBJ2-5, with D tentatively TRBD1 (6 bases). Trimming shortened V by 6 bases and J by 2 bases, and 16 bases separated the two germline ends. The V gene's germline CDR1 is SNHLY and CDR2 FYNNEI. CDR3 length: 15 amino acids. CDR3 DNA: TGTGCCAGCAGCGGACAGAAAATGGGGCAAGAGACCCAGTACTTC. Residues: CASSGQKMGQETQYF.

This clone has a handful of counts. The chain carries TRBV4-2 and TRBJ2-4, with D possibly TRBD1 on 5 matching bases. This CDR3 spans 18 amino acids. The germline CDR1 and CDR2 sequences are LGHNA and YNFKEQ. Trimming pared 0 bases from V and 1 base from J, leaving 16 bases between. CDR3 in amino acids: CASSQDPMGRGAKNIQYF. In DNA form, the CDR3 reads TGTGCCAGCAGCCAAGACCCGATGGGGCGTGGGGCCAAAAACATTCAGTACTTC.

DNA for the CDR3: TGTGCCAGTAGTTCCGACAGGACATATAACTATGGCTACACCTTC. This encodes CASSSDRTYNYGYTF. The rearrangement links TRBV19 to TRBJ1-2, with D tentatively TRBD1 (6 bases). The CDR3 is 15 residues long. CDR1 LNHDA and CDR2 SQIVND come from the germline V gene (reference sequence). V gave up 5 bases and J gave up 1 base, with 14 bases separating them.

V is TRBV6-6 and J is TRBJ2-7; 7 bases agree with TRBD2. The germline gives CDR1 MNHNY, CDR2 SVGAGI (reference sequence). J lost 3 bases, V lost 6 bases, and 11 bases had no gene match. There are 15 residues in the CDR3. This chain's CDR3 is CASRDGGTSIYEQYF. CDR3 bases: TGTGCCAGCAGGGACGGGGGGACGTCGATCTACGAGCAGTACTTC.

The chain uses TRBV2 and TRBJ2-7; unclear D gene. CDR1 SNHLY and CDR2 FYNNEI come from the germline V gene. The CDR3 runs to 12 residues. Trimming pared 3 bases from V and 3 bases from J, leaving 6 bases between. The CDR3 coding sequence is TGTGCCAGCAGTGACTACCGCTACGAGCAGTACTTC. Amino acids: CASSDYRYEQYF.

This chain uses TRBV4-3 with TRBJ2-4; D uncertain. CDR3 length: 18 amino acids. Trimming removed 1 base at V and 0 bases at J, with 16 bases between. From germline, CDR1 is LGHNA and CDR2 YSLEER. CDR3 nucleotide sequence: TGCGCCAGCAGCCAAGTCTGGAGCGCGATTCTAGCCAAAAACATTCAGTACTTC. It encodes CASSQVWSAILAKNIQYF.

This clone has a single count. The chain has TRBV29-1 and TRBJ1-2, with D perhaps TRBD1 (5 bases). V lost 0 bases and J 6 bases, leaving 17 bases between the germline ends. The CDR3 spans 15 residues. CDR1 and CDR2 from the germline V gene are SQVTM and ANQGSEA. The DNA for the CDR3 is TGCAGCGTTGAAGAAGGCTTGGGGGGTGTTGATGGCTACACCTTC. Translating it yields CSVEEGLGGVDGYTF.

The chain uses TRBV2 and TRBJ2-3; TRBD2 might be the D (6 bases). Germline CDR1 is SNHLY and CDR2 is FYNNEI. CDR3 length equals 15 residues. Trimming removed 9 bases from V and 3 bases from J, with 19 bases in between. CDR3: CASFRAAAGTDTQYF. The CDR3 nucleotides are TGTGCCAGTTTCCGAGCGGCGGCGGGGACAGATACGCAGTATTTT.

The chain joins TRBV2 to TRBJ2-1; a weak D match, TRBD2 (5 bases). Germline values: CDR1 SNHLY, CDR2 FYNNEI. The ends were cut back, 9 bases at V and 9 bases at J, with 6 bases in the middle. The CDR3 extends over 9 amino acids. CDR3 protein: CASGSEQFF. In DNA form, the CDR3 reads TGTGCCAGTGGGAGTGAGCAGTTCTTC.